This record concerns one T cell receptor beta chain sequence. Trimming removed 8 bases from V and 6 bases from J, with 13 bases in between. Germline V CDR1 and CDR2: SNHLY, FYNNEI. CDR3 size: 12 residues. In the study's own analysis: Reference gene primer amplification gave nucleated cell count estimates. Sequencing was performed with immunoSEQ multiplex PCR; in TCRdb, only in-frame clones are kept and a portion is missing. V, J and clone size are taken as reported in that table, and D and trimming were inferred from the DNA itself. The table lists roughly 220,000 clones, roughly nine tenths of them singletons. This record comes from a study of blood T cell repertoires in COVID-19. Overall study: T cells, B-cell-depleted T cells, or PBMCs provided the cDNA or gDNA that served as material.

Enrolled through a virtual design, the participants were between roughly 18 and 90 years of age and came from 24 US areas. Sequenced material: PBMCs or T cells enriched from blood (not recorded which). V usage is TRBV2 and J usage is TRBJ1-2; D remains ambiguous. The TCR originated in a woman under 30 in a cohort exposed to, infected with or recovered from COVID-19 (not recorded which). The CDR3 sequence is CASGQLRNGYTF. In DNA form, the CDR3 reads TGTGCCAGCGGGCAGCTTCGGAATGGCTACACCTTC.